This record concerns one TCR beta chain sequence. The antigen remains undetermined. V shed 3 bases, J shed 5 bases, and the junction held 8 bases outside the gene matches. This CDR3 contains 15 residues. In making TCR cDNA, 5'RACE template switching added a universal primer site and UMIs to it. TCRdb re-called the 5' RACE reads with MiXCR, one entry per CDR3 protein. This table holds approximately 550,000 distinct CDR3 sequences, about 19% found once. This sample was included in a study of T cells after yellow fever vaccination. Study results and caveats: Booster samples showed a return of most primary-vaccination clones (around 96% CD4, 70% to 90% CD8). Abundant bulk-derived clonotypes could contaminate FACS-sorted repertoires. Weaker overall was a secondary response that nonetheless peaked faster, on day 5 versus 15.

The chain has TRBV12-3 or TRBV12-4 and TRBJ2-5; TRBD2 aligns across 8 bases. The input for sequencing was PBMCs, taken 15 days after the yellow fever booster vaccination. The TCR was taken from a man aged 25 to 40 who received the YFV17D yellow fever vaccine. CDR3 residues: CASSLNSGKSETQYF. As DNA, the CDR3 is TGTGCCAGCAGTTTGAATAGCGGGAAATCGGAGACCCAGTACTTC.